This T cell receptor beta chain was sequenced during a study of cytomegalovirus exposure and HLA in healthy donors. The PCR was carried out with 60 Vbeta primers and 13 Jbeta primers. Data came from immunoSEQ multiplex PCR; TCRdb stores just in-frame clones and leaves some out. The data show 150,000 to 200,000 clones, 77% seen once. Trimming cost V 5 bases and J 3 bases; bases outside gene matches: 10. In germline, CDR1 is SGHAT, CDR2 FQDESV (reference sequence). The CDR3 has 17 amino acids. The rearrangement joins TRBV11-1 to TRBJ2-7, with TRBD2 matching 13 bases. The TCR comes from a woman younger than 45 in good health and CMV-seronegative. Material for sequencing was PBMCs. CDR3 nucleotides: TGTGCCAGCAGCCCAGCCATGGGACTAGCGGGGAACTACGAGCAGTACTTC. It is translated as CASSPAMGLAGNYEQYF. The whole variable domain, filled in from reference TRBV11-1 and TRBJ2-7, reads EAEVAQSPRYKITEKSQAVAFWCDPISGHATLYWYRQILGQGPELLVQFQDESVVDDSQLPKDRFSAERLKGVDSTLKIQPAELGDSAMYLCASSPAMGLAGNYEQYFGPGTRLTVT.